A single sample is the source of the 27 T cell receptor beta chains below, sequenced in a study of blood T cell repertoires in COVID-19. Here immunoSEQ multiplex PCR was the method, and the copy in TCRdb shows in-frame clones only, minus some. The table lists some 260,000 clones, 85% to 90% of them singletons. Sequenced sample: PBMCs or T cells enriched from blood (not recorded which). The source is a man aged 40-50 years who had recovered from COVID-19.

This chain connects TRBV7-9 to TRBJ2-3; 9 bases line up with TRBD1. Trimming removed 0 bases from V and 6 bases from J; junction bases left unmatched: 16. Germline V lookup: CDR1 SEHNR, CDR2 FQNEAQ (reference sequence). The CDR3 length is 19 residues. The CDR3 is CASSLARTETGGGLDTQYF. DNA for the CDR3: TGTGCCAGCAGCTTAGCAAGGACGGAGACAGGGGGAGGTCTGGATACGCAGTATTTT.

This chain uses TRBV3-1 (or the pseudogene TRBV3-2) with TRBJ1-2; 10 bases map to TRBD1. Germline V gives CDR1 LGHDT, CDR2 YNNKEL (reference sequence). The length of the CDR3 is 12 residues. Unmatched junction bases numbered 4, after V lost 10 bases and J lost 5 bases. As DNA, the CDR3 is TGTGCCACTAGACAGGGGGCGTATGGCTACACCTTC. Translating gives CATRQGAYGYTF.

This chain connects TRBV3-1 (or the pseudogene TRBV3-2) to TRBJ2-1; D remains ambiguous. The CDR3 covers 15 residues. V lost 1 base and J 5 bases, leaving 12 bases between the germline ends. Germline CDR1 is LGHDT and CDR2 is YNNKEL (reference sequence). CDR3 loop: CASSQGRTVHNEQFF. The CDR3 bases are TGTGCCAGCAGCCAAGGCCGAACGGTGCACAATGAGCAGTTCTTC.

The chain combines TRBV2 with TRBJ2-3; 10 bases fit TRBD1. With 5 bases clipped from V and 6 bases from J, the junction kept 8 bases outside the gene matches. Germline V gene lookup returns CDR1 SNHLY and CDR2 FYNNEI. There are 15 residues in the CDR3. As DNA, the CDR3 is TGTGCCAGCAGTAGGGACAGGGGCATCACTGATACGCAGTATTTT. It yields the protein CASSRDRGITDTQYF. The variable domain in full, with the rest retrieved from reference TRBV2 and TRBJ2-3, is EPEVTQTPSHQVTQMGQEVILRCVPISNHLYFYWYRQILGQKVEFLVSFYNNEISEKSEIFDDQFSVERPDGSNFTLKIRSTKLEDSAMYFCASSRDRGITDTQYFGPGTRLTVL.

The J gene is TRBJ2-1, the V gene TRBV27; D gene ambiguous. Per germline, CDR1 MNHEY and CDR2 SMNVEV (reference sequence). The length of the CDR3 is 11 residues. Trimming took 5 bases from V and 7 from J, leaving 6 bases between them. In nucleotides, the CDR3 is TGTGCCAGCAGTCTCTTAAATGAGCAGTTCTTC. Amino acids: CASSLLNEQFF.

The chain employs TRBV28 and TRBJ2-7, with no clear D. There are 13 residues in the CDR3. With 3 bases removed from V and 2 bases from J, the gap between germline ends came to 8 bases. Germline V gene sequence: CDR1 MDHEN, CDR2 SYDVKM. The CDR3 DNA reads as TGTGCCAGCAGTTTCCGACGGGCCTACGAGCAGTACTTC. Translation: CASSFRRAYEQYF.

The rearrangement joins TRBV30 to TRBJ1-2, with 8 bases identical to TRBD1. Trimming cost V 1 base and J 4 bases; bases outside gene matches: 8. The germline V gene encodes CDR1 GTSNPN and CDR2 SVGIG (reference sequence). The CDR3 totals 15 residues. CDR3 amino acids: CAWSALDREAYGYTF. CDR3 coding DNA: TGTGCCTGGAGTGCTTTGGACAGGGAGGCCTATGGCTACACCTTC.

This clone was seen once. The chain has TRBV10-3 and TRBJ2-5, with 7 bases identical to TRBD2. The germline CDR1 and CDR2 sequences are ENHRY and SYGVKD. The CDR3 consists of 15 residues. After removal of 10 bases from V and 1 base from J, the junction contained 12 bases not matched to a gene. CDR3 sequence (DNA): TGTGCCACTCGGGGGAGGGCTAGCGGCCAAGAGACCCAGTACTTC. Its translation is CATRGRASGQETQYF.

The chain links TRBV5-1 to TRBJ2-1; 9 nucleotides match TRBD1. The CDR3 spans 17 residues. From germline, CDR1 is SGHRS and CDR2 YFSETQ. With V trimmed by 0 bases and J by 12 bases, 16 bases remained unmatched. This CDR3 is CASSLAEGQGGIRGQFF. CDR3 DNA: TGCGCCAGCAGCTTGGCCGAGGGACAGGGAGGGATACGAGGGCAGTTCTTC.

J is TRBJ2-2 and V is TRBV10-3; perhaps TRBD2 as D (6 bases). In germline, CDR1 is ENHRY, CDR2 SYGVKD. The germline V and J ends were trimmed by 6 bases and 3 bases, with 8 bases remaining between them. This CDR3 region has 13 residues. The CDR3 DNA reads as TGTGCCATCAGACTAGCCGACACCGGGGAGCTGTTTTTT. This gives the protein CAIRLADTGELFF.

The chain has TRBV11-2 and TRBJ2-7, with 8 bases aligning to TRBD2. The CDR3 runs 18 residues. With V trimmed by 5 bases and J by 1 base, 16 bases remained unmatched. Germline lookup yields CDR1 SGHAT and CDR2 FQNNGV. CDR3 loop: CASSRGVGLAGLSYEQYF. CDR3 sequence (DNA): TGTGCCAGCAGCCGAGGCGTGGGCCTAGCGGGCCTATCCTACGAGCAGTACTTC.

The genes are TRBV14 and TRBJ1-4; 9 bases match TRBD1. The CDR3 has 15 amino acids. Looked up from germline, CDR1 is SGHDN and CDR2 is FVKESK. The V gene end was trimmed by 4 bases and the J gene end by 4 bases; junction bases not matched to a gene: 4. The CDR3 is CASSPLGQGNEKLFF. In DNA form, the CDR3 reads TGTGCCAGCAGCCCCCTGGGACAGGGTAATGAAAAACTGTTTTTT.

The chain recombines TRBV18 with TRBJ1-5, with 7 positions matching TRBD1. The V segment lost 6 bases and the J segment 3 bases; nucleotides outside the gene matches: 5. Germline lookup yields CDR1 KGHSH and CDR2 LQKENI. The CDR3 loop spans 14 amino acids. DNA for the CDR3: TGTGCCAGCTCTCCCGGGACAGTCAATCAGCCCCAGCATTTT. Translated: CASSPGTVNQPQHF.

The chain carries TRBV5-1 and TRBJ2-1; 16 bases are shared with TRBD2. V was pared by 4 bases and J by 5 bases, with 9 bases of the junction left unmatched. Germline values: CDR1 SGHRS, CDR2 YFSETQ. The CDR3 totals 18 residues. The DNA for the CDR3 is TGCGCCAGCAGCGTGGGACTAGCGGGAGGGGACGGAGACAATGAGCAGTTCTTC. Encoded protein: CASSVGLAGGDGDNEQFF. Combining the CDR3 with reference TRBV5-1 and TRBJ2-1 gives the whole variable domain KAGVTQTPRYLIKTRGQQVTLSCSPISGHRSVSWYQQTPGQGLQFLFEYFSETQRNKGNFPGRFSGRQFSNSRSEMNVSTLELGDSALYLCASSVGLAGGDGDNEQFFGPGTRLTVL.

The rearrangement uses TRBV28 and TRBJ2-7; 8 bases align to TRBD1. From germline, CDR1 is MDHEN and CDR2 SYDVKM. There are 14 residues in the CDR3. V trimming: 8 bases; J trimming: 2 bases; junction bases outside the gene matches: 8. The CDR3 nucleotides are TGTGCCAGCCATTCGACAGGGGAGACCTACGAGCAGTACTTC. Translating gives CASHSTGETYEQYF.

This chain uses TRBV30 with TRBJ1-6; TRBD1 matches 9 bases. The germline gives CDR1 GTSNPN, CDR2 SVGIG (reference sequence). CDR3 size: 15 residues. Trimming cost V 1 base and J 8 bases; bases outside gene matches: 6. CDR3 bases: TGTGCCTGGAGTGCCTCCGGGACAGGGTATTCACCCCTCCACTTT. The encoded protein is CAWSASGTGYSPLHF.

The chain recombines TRBV7-2 with TRBJ2-3; 7 bases map to TRBD1. With V trimmed by 5 bases and J by 3 bases, 14 bases remained unmatched. The CDR3 has 17 residues. The V gene's germline CDR1 is SGHTA and CDR2 FQGNSA. The chain's CDR3 is CASSHKWETGSTDTQYF. The CDR3 DNA reads as TGTGCCAGCAGCCATAAGTGGGAGACAGGGTCGACAGATACGCAGTATTTT.

The chain combines TRBV7-7 with TRBJ2-1; 8 bases agree with TRBD2. Germline CDR1 SSHAT, CDR2 FNYEAQ (reference sequence). This CDR3 has 19 amino acids. Trimming took 2 bases from V and 2 from J; bases not matched to a gene: 14. The CDR3 loop reads CASSLSGLAGLYTYNEQFF. In DNA form, the CDR3 reads TGTGCCAGCAGCTTAAGTGGGCTAGCGGGCCTCTACACCTACAATGAGCAGTTCTTC.

CDR3: CASSSSGQEGADTEAFF. The CDR3 nucleotides are TGTGCCAGCAGCTCCTCGGGACAGGAGGGTGCAGACACTGAAGCTTTCTTT. The J gene is TRBJ1-1, the V gene TRBV7-9, with 8 bases matching TRBD1. The CDR3 has 17 amino acids. CDR1 is SEHNR, CDR2 FQNEAQ, per germline (reference sequence). V shed 4 bases, J shed 3 bases, and the junction held 13 bases outside the gene matches. Combining the CDR3 with reference TRBV7-9 and TRBJ1-1 gives the whole variable domain DTGVSQNPRHKITKRGQNVTFRCDPISEHNRLYWYRQTLGQGPEFLTYFQNEAQLEKSRLLSDRFSAERPKGSFSTLEIQRTEQGDSAMYLCASSSSGQEGADTEAFFGQGTRLTVV.

This chain uses TRBV19 with TRBJ2-5, with TRBD2 matching 9 bases. The CDR3 contains 15 residues. Germline V gene data show CDR1 as LNHDA and CDR2 as SQIVND (reference sequence). The junction had 7 bases not matched to a gene; V was cut back by 5 bases and J by 3 bases. In DNA, the CDR3 is TGTGCCAGTAGTGGCGGGGGGGCTGTTGAAGAGACCCAGTACTTC. Translated, it gives CASSGGGAVEETQYF.

V usage is TRBV3-1 (or the pseudogene TRBV3-2) and J usage is TRBJ1-5; D is unresolved. This CDR3 is built from 14 residues. Germline V gives CDR1 LGHDT, CDR2 YNNKEL (reference sequence). Trimming took off 1 base at V and 5 bases at J, with 9 bases between the two ends. The CDR3 sequence is CASSQGSGDQPQHF. CDR3 bases: TGTGCCAGCAGCCAAGGAAGCGGGGATCAGCCCCAGCATTTT.

J is TRBJ2-1 and V is TRBV5-4; the D is unclear. Trimming stripped 3 bases from V and 4 bases from J, with 14 bases between. This CDR3 spans 15 amino acids. CDR1 and CDR2 from the germline V gene are SGHNT and YYREEE (reference sequence). The CDR3 DNA reads as TGTGCCAGCAGCTCCCCGGCGGCGGATTACAATGAGCAGTTCTTC. Translation gives CASSSPAADYNEQFF.

V and J are TRBV4-3 and TRBJ2-5; tentatively, D is TRBD1 (5 bases). The CDR3 consists of 14 residues. Trimming left V 3 bases short and J 5 bases short, with 13 bases between. Germline-derived CDR1 and CDR2 are LGHNA and YSLEER. CDR3 amino acids: CASSQGIPGETQYF. For the CDR3, the DNA is TGCGCCAGCAGCCAGGGGATTCCAGGGGAGACCCAGTACTTC.

J is TRBJ2-1 and V is TRBV19, with D possibly TRBD2 on 6 matching bases. Germline V gene lookup returns CDR1 LNHDA and CDR2 SQIVND (reference sequence). The CDR3 is made up of 16 amino acids. V lost 4 bases to trimming and J lost 6 bases, with 19 bases between them. DNA of the CDR3: TGTGCCAGTAGTACTCCTCCCCCCACTAGCAGCAATGAGCAGTTCTTC. Protein: CASSTPPPTSSNEQFF.

The genes are TRBV13 and TRBJ2-2; 8 bases align to TRBD1. V shed 4 bases and J 5 bases; nucleotides not matched to a gene: 6. Germline assignment: CDR1 PRHDT and CDR2 FYEKMQ (reference sequence). The CDR3 is made up of 15 amino acids. CDR3 DNA: TGTGCCAGCAGCTCCGGACAGGGAACGACCGGGGAGCTGTTTTTT. Protein sequence: CASSSGQGTTGELFF.

The chain employs TRBV19 and TRBJ2-1; no firm D call. This CDR3 spans 15 amino acids. The germline V and J ends were trimmed by 6 bases and 1 base, with 13 bases remaining between them. Germline values: CDR1 LNHDA, CDR2 SQIVND (reference sequence). The chain's CDR3 is CASSFLVSSYNEQFF. CDR3 in DNA: TGTGCCAGTAGCTTCCTAGTTTCTTCCTACAATGAGCAGTTCTTC.

The CDR3 here is CASSPPGQGTDTQYF. The DNA of the CDR3 is TGTGCCAGCTCACCACCGGGGCAGGGAACAGATACGCAGTATTTT. The V and J genes are TRBV18 and TRBJ2-3; D may be TRBD1 (5 bases). In germline, CDR1 is KGHSH, CDR2 LQKENI. Trimming removed 0 bases from V and 3 bases from J, with 10 bases in between. This CDR3 is built from 15 residues.